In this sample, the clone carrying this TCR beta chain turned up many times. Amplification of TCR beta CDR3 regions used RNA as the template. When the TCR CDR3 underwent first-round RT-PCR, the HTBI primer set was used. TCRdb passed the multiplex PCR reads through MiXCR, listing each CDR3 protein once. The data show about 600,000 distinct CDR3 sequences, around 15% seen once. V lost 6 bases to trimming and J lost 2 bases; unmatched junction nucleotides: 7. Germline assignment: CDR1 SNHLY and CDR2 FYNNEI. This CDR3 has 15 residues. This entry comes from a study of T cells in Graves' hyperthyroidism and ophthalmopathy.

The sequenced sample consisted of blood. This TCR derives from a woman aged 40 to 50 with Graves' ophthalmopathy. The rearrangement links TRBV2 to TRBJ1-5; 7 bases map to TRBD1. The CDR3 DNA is TGTGCCAGCAGACGCGACAGGGCGGGCAATCAGCCCCAGCATTTT. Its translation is CASRRDRAGNQPQHF.